These 21 T cell receptor beta chains originate from one sample sequenced in a study of blood T cell repertoires in COVID-19 (TCRdb year 2020). The library came from the immunoSEQ multiplex PCR assay. Entries here come from immuneACCESS through TCRdb and include only in-frame sequences with V and J called. Some clones fail to appear in such tables; in the studies checked, an unresolved V gene covers under half of the shortfall, and the cause of the remainder is unknown. A total of 250,000 or so clones appear in this sample, around 86% of them only once. Of the sample, roughly 1.6% falls within the top ten clones. The sample taken for sequencing was peripheral blood. Source of these receptors: a woman between 40 and 55 years old who had recovered from COVID-19.

CDR3 residues: CASSLDTGTGANVLTF. The CDR3, as DNA: TGTGCCAGCAGCTTAGATACAGGGACCGGGGCCAACGTCCTGACTTTC. V usage is TRBV7-9 and J usage is TRBJ2-6, with a possible D match to TRBD1 (6 bases). V dropped 1 base and J dropped 4 bases, with 11 bases sitting between them. There are 16 residues in the CDR3. The germline gives CDR1 SEHNR, CDR2 FQNEAQ (reference sequence).

The chain combines TRBV11-2 with TRBJ2-5; TRBD1 matches at 9 bases. This CDR3 is 17 amino acids long. Trimming cost V 0 bases and J 5 bases; bases outside gene matches: 10. The germline V gene encodes CDR1 SGHAT and CDR2 FQNNGV. The CDR3 nucleotides are TGTGCCAGCAGCTTAGACATCACAGGGGGCCCCCACGAGACCCAGTACTTC. Encoded protein: CASSLDITGGPHETQYF.

This sequence joins TRBV6-6 and TRBJ2-7; D may be TRBD2 (6 bases). Per germline, CDR1 MNHNY and CDR2 SVGAGI (reference sequence). The CDR3 runs to 14 residues. Trimming took off 6 bases at V and 2 bases at J, with 14 bases between the two ends. CDR3 DNA sequence: TGTGCCAGCAGAAACCCCGGAGGGACCTACGAGCAGTACTTC. Residues: CASRNPGGTYEQYF.

The chain links TRBV2 to TRBJ2-7; 11 bases map to TRBD1. Germline assignment: CDR1 SNHLY and CDR2 FYNNEI. Trimming took 1 base from V and 2 from J; bases not matched to a gene: 4. The CDR3 extends over 16 amino acids. CDR3 region: CASSEGGTGGTYEQYF. As DNA, the CDR3 is TGTGCCAGCAGTGAAGGGGGGACAGGGGGTACCTACGAGCAGTACTTC.

In its sample, this clone was seen once. The chain is built from TRBV6-6 and TRBJ2-2; 10 nucleotides line up with TRBD1. Trimming cost V 2 bases and J 6 bases; bases outside gene matches: 6. Looked up from germline, CDR1 is MNHNY and CDR2 is SVGAGI (reference sequence). There are 16 residues in the CDR3. This CDR3 reads CASSYVGTGVPGELFF. The CDR3 coding sequence is TGTGCCAGCAGTTACGTCGGGACAGGGGTGCCCGGGGAGCTGTTTTTT.

The rearrangement links TRBV7-2 to TRBJ2-2; 12 positions match TRBD2. The germline CDR1 and CDR2 sequences are SGHTA and FQGNSA. With 0 bases clipped from V and 9 bases from J, the junction kept 11 bases outside the gene matches. The CDR3 loop spans 18 amino acids. CDR3 loop: CASSLAGPSGGASRELFF. Here the CDR3 DNA reads TGTGCCAGCAGCTTAGCAGGGCCTAGCGGGGGGGCATCGCGGGAGCTGTTTTTT.

The V and J genes are TRBV18 and TRBJ1-4, with D maybe TRBD1 (5 bases). CDR3 length equals 16 residues. V lost 6 bases and J lost 1, with 15 bases in between. The germline V gene encodes CDR1 KGHSH and CDR2 LQKENI. In DNA form, the CDR3 reads TGTGCCAGCTCCCCCTTCAGGGCGGAAACTAATGAAAAACTGTTTTTT. It is translated as CASSPFRAETNEKLFF. The variable domain in full, with the rest retrieved from reference TRBV18 and TRBJ1-4, is NAGVMQNPRHLVRRRGQEARLRCSPMKGHSHVYWYRQLPEEGLKFMVYLQKENIIDESGMPKERFSAEFPKEGPSILRIQQVVRGDSAAYFCASSPFRAETNEKLFFGSGTQLSVL.

The rearrangement joins TRBV13 to TRBJ1-6; no clear D gene. The germline V gene encodes CDR1 PRHDT and CDR2 FYEKMQ (reference sequence). With 5 bases removed from V and 9 bases from J, the gap between germline ends came to 17 bases. CDR3 length equals 15 residues. CDR3 loop: CASSLRRLGSSPLHF. CDR3 nucleotides: TGTGCCAGCAGCCTCCGGCGACTCGGTTCTTCACCCCTCCACTTT.

The chain employs TRBV6-1 and TRBJ2-7, with D perhaps TRBD1 (6 bases). V was trimmed by 1 base and J by 0 bases, leaving 22 bases between them. The CDR3 length is 19 residues. Per germline, CDR1 MNHNS and CDR2 SASEGT. The CDR3 loop reads CASSEVSWGGQRSSYEQYF. CDR3 in DNA: TGTGCCAGCAGTGAAGTTTCTTGGGGCGGACAGCGTAGCTCCTACGAGCAGTACTTC.

CDR3 amino acids: CASSRGTGYAETQYF. In DNA, the CDR3 is TGTGCCAGCAGCAGAGGGACAGGCTATGCGGAGACCCAGTACTTC. This sequence joins TRBV9 and TRBJ2-5, with TRBD1 identical over 8 bases. This CDR3 has 15 residues. Per the germline V gene, CDR1 is SGDLS and CDR2 is YYNGEE. V dropped 4 bases and J dropped 5; count of bases not matched to a gene: 10.

Points on this clone: Other nucleotide sequences in the sample specify the same CDR3. This sequence joins TRBV5-4 and TRBJ2-5, with D perhaps matching TRBD2 (6 bases). The CDR3 spans 14 residues. V lost 0 bases and J 2 bases, leaving 8 bases between the germline ends. Germline V gene data show CDR1 as SGHNT and CDR2 as YYREEE (reference sequence). CDR3 nucleotides: TGTGCCAGCAGCTTGGCTGGGGGGCAAGAGACCCAGTACTTC. Translation gives CASSLAGGQETQYF.

This chain uses TRBV15 with TRBJ2-3; D uncertain. Germline V gene sequence: CDR1 LNHNV, CDR2 YYDKDF (reference sequence). V lost 0 bases and J 2 bases, leaving 15 bases between the germline ends. CDR3 length: 17 residues. The CDR3 protein is CATSREASWSFTDTQYF. The CDR3 DNA reads TGTGCCACCAGCAGAGAAGCTAGTTGGAGTTTCACAGATACGCAGTATTTT. Full variable domain (rest looked up from reference TRBV15 and TRBJ2-3): DAMVIQNPRYQVTQFGKPVTLSCSQTLNHNVMYWYQQKSSQAPKLLFHYYDKDFNNEADTPDNFQSRRPNTSFCFLDIRSPGLGDTAMYLCATSREASWSFTDTQYFGPGTRLTVL.

This sequence joins TRBV14 and TRBJ1-1, with TRBD1 as a possible D gene (6 bases). Germline V CDR1 and CDR2: SGHDN, FVKESK. This CDR3 is 19 amino acids long. The germline V and J ends were trimmed by 0 bases and 4 bases, with 24 bases remaining between them. The CDR3 spells CASSQDSLAGASYGTEAFF. CDR3 in DNA: TGTGCCAGCAGCCAAGATTCCCTGGCAGGGGCCTCCTATGGCACTGAAGCTTTCTTT.

This chain connects TRBV2 to TRBJ1-2; 11 positions agree with TRBD1. Germline CDR1 is SNHLY and CDR2 is FYNNEI. Unmatched junction bases numbered 7, after V lost 6 bases and J lost 7 bases. This CDR3 is built from 14 residues. The CDR3 nucleotides read TGTGCCAGCAGGGAGGCCGGGACAGGGGGTGGCTACACCTTC. This sequence encodes CASREAGTGGGYTF.

The V gene is TRBV29-1, the J gene TRBJ1-5, with a tentative D call TRBD1 (5 bases). Germline CDR1 reads SQVTM; CDR2 reads ANQGSEA. Deletions cut 4 bases from V and 4 bases from J, with 8 bases between. The CDR3 covers 12 residues. DNA for the CDR3: TGCAGCGTTGTCCAGGGTAATCAGCCCCAGCATTTT. This translates into CSVVQGNQPQHF.

This rearrangement joins TRBV9 to TRBJ2-2; a weak D match, TRBD1 (6 bases). V dropped 6 bases and J dropped 5 bases, with 11 bases sitting between them. Germline V gives CDR1 SGDLS, CDR2 YYNGEE. This CDR3 has 13 amino acids. CDR3 in amino acids: CASNPGETGELFF. In DNA, the CDR3 is TGTGCCAGCAACCCAGGGGAGACCGGGGAGCTGTTTTTT. Using reference TRBV9 and TRBJ2-2 for the parts outside the CDR3, the full variable domain is DSGVTQTPKHLITATGQRVTLRCSPRSGDLSVYWYQQSLDQGLQFLIQYYNGEERAKGNILERFSAQQFPDLHSELNLSSLELGDSALYFCASNPGETGELFFGEGSRLTVL.

V usage is TRBV5-8 and J usage is TRBJ1-2; 7 bases fit TRBD1. Losses at the gene ends were 4 bases for V and 2 bases for J; bases not matched to a gene: 8. CDR3 length: 15 residues. Germline CDR1 is SGHTS and CDR2 is YDEGEE. CDR3 protein: CASSPRTGQNYGYTF. The CDR3 nucleotides read TGTGCCAGCAGCCCCCGGACAGGACAGAACTATGGCTACACCTTC.

This clone was recorded only once. This sequence joins TRBV18 and TRBJ1-5, with TRBD1 as a possible D gene (5 bases). CDR3 length: 16 residues. In germline, CDR1 is KGHSH, CDR2 LQKENI. Trimming took off 1 base at V and 1 base at J, with 11 bases between the two ends. The CDR3 DNA sequence: TGTGCCAGCTCACCACAGTCCAGGGTGAGCAATCAGCCCCAGCATTTT. Translated: CASSPQSRVSNQPQHF.

V and J are TRBV6-5 and TRBJ2-5, with 8 bases that match TRBD2. Per germline, CDR1 MNHEY and CDR2 SVGAGI. The CDR3 has 14 residues. V shed 6 bases and J 4 bases; nucleotides not matched to a gene: 7. The CDR3 protein is CASSQRGRGETQYF. For the CDR3, the DNA is TGTGCCAGCAGCCAGCGGGGGCGGGGAGAGACCCAGTACTTC.

The count of this clone is one. J is TRBJ2-2 and V is TRBV3-1 (or the pseudogene TRBV3-2); possibly TRBD2 for D (6 bases). CDR1 and CDR2 from the germline V gene are LGHDT and YNNKEL (reference sequence). Trimming removed 1 base at V and 1 base at J, with 10 bases between. CDR3 length: 16 residues. CDR3 amino acids: CASSQVGRGNTGELFF. The CDR3 bases are TGTGCCAGCAGCCAAGTTGGGCGGGGGAACACCGGGGAGCTGTTTTTT.

This chain joins TRBV18 and TRBJ2-3; D may be TRBD1 (6 bases). The V end was cut by 3 bases, the J end by 4 bases, with 14 bases between. CDR3 length: 15 residues. Germline V gene data show CDR1 as KGHSH and CDR2 as LQKENI. The CDR3 spells CASSPPSGAPDTQYF. CDR3 in DNA: TGTGCCAGCTCACCCCCATCAGGGGCTCCAGATACGCAGTATTTT.